This T cell receptor (beta chain) was identified during a study of shared clonotypes between healthy human individuals. Points from the study as a whole: Naive subsets generally exceeded memory subsets in estimated richness.

Here immunoSEQ multiplex PCR was the method, and the copy in TCRdb shows in-frame clones only, minus some. Counted here are about 2.4 million clones, under 95% occurring once; the ten biggest clones make up about 0.38%. Everyone who donated was a Caucasian adult who lived in Nashville, Tennessee. Points on this clone: The antigen remains undetermined.

CDR1 is SGHDT, CDR2 YYEEEE, per germline. This CDR3 comprises 16 residues. Trimming cost V 2 bases and J 3 bases, with 17 bases left between them. The sample comprised naive CD4+ T cells from PBMCs. As to subset: CD45RA+ positively selected. The rearrangement joins TRBV5-6 to TRBJ1-1; maybe TRBD1 (5 bases). The receptor's source is a man aged 18 to 29 in good health. Some clones in this sample may be carry-over from other donors' samples. The CDR3 DNA reads as TGTGCCAGCAGCTTTCGGGTGGGACCGGTGGACACTGAAGCTTTCTTT. This sequence encodes CASSFRVGPVDTEAFF.